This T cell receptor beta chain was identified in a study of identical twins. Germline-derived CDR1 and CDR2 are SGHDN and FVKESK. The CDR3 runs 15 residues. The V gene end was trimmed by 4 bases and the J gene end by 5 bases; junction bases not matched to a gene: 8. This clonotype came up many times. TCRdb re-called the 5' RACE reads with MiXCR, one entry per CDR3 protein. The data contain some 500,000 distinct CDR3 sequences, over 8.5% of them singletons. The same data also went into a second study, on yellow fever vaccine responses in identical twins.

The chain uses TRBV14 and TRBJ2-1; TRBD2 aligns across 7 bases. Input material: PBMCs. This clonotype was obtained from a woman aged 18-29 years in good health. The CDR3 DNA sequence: TGTGCCAGCAGCCTCCAGCGGGGTTCCCACAATGAGCAGTTCTTC. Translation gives CASSLQRGSHNEQFF. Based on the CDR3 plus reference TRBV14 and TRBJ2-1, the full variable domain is EAGVTQFPSHSVIEKGQTVTLRCDPISGHDNLYWYRRVMGKEIKFLLHFVKESKQDESGMPNNRFLAERTGGTYSTLKVQPAELEDSGVYFCASSLQRGSHNEQFFGPGTRLTVL.